The T cell receptor beta chain described here comes from a study of blood T cell repertoires in COVID-19 (dated by TCRdb to the early 2020s). Context from the whole study: The collaborator samples originated in the United States, Italy and Spain and spanned the acute and convalescent phases of COVID-19. The material from the prospective study consisted of cDNA or gDNA derived from T cells, B-cell-depleted T cells, or PBMCs. The dataset comprised deeply sampled blood TCRbeta repertoires from subjects exposed to, actively infected with, or recovered from COVID-19. The repertoires were released in a freely available public database intended as a resource for research on the immune response to SARS-CoV-2. Samples were obtained from the ongoing ImmuneRACE study (first 160 participants) and from over a thousand subjects provided by 6 global collaborators. Nearly every sample came with metadata listing a de-identified subject ID, COVID-19 status, age in years and sex. Where available, HLA class I and class II types were taken from metadata supplied by the sample provider and were not determined by assay-based typing. What the authors observed across the whole study: The quantity of clinical and demographic metadata differed by source and by participant and was supplied without curation.

In Seattle, one collaborating source enrolled patients while the infection was active and tracked those patients longitudinally over the course of disease. The collaborating institutions used their own protocols to collect whole blood in K2EDTA tubes. For TCRbeta analysis, collaborators shipped samples in one of three forms: frozen whole blood, isolated PBMCs, or DNA extracted from either of those sample types. A remark on this clone: Its cognate antigen has yet to be identified. The sample holds no much larger clone one base away, and base qualities are not on file.

TCRbeta CDR3 regions were amplified from genomic DNA by means of the immunoSEQ Assay, a bias-controlled multiplex PCR. From the authors' description of their analysis: Nucleated cell counts per sample were estimated from amplification of reference gene primers within the assay. Sequence reads were collapsed and filtered to measure the absolute abundance of every unique TCRbeta CDR3 rearrangement. Productive Simpson clonality was computed per sample as the square root of Simpson's diversity index over productive rearrangements. The table comes from immuneACCESS by way of TCRdb, which keeps in-frame sequences with V and J called. Part of the clones is missing from these tables; in studies checked, under half for an unresolved V gene and the rest for unknown reasons. V and J calls and clone size are given by that table; D and trimming were obtained from the DNA. This sample comprises some 180,000 clones, around 85% of them detected only once. The top ten clones comprise around 8.4% of the sample.

Ends trimmed: V by 7 bases, J by 5 bases; bases unmatched to a gene: 15. Looking up the germline V gene yields CDR1 SGHAT and CDR2 FQNNGV. CDR3 length: 16 amino acids, cysteine to phenylalanine. Only the CDR3 region is kept as DNA, spanning 48 bases read in frame from base 1. This sequence originates from an elderly woman with COVID-19, enrolled during active disease. Rearrangement joined TRBV11-2 to TRBJ2-5, and 8 bases in between align with TRBD2. The source material was peripheral blood. CDR3 protein: CASNFVAGSPGETQYF. Read as DNA, the sequence is TGTGCCAGCAACTTCGTAGCGGGGTCGCCCGGGGAGACCCAGTACTTC.